Below, 21 T cell receptor beta chains from the same sample are listed, as sequenced in a study of blood T cell repertoires in COVID-19. Only in-frame clones appear in the TCRdb table, and some are missing; sequencing was by immunoSEQ multiplex PCR. This table holds 120,000 to 150,000 clones, about 87% found once. Sequenced: peripheral blood. The receptor set was obtained from a woman in her 50s with acute or convalescent COVID-19.

This chain connects TRBV7-9 to TRBJ1-1; no reliable D call. This CDR3 spans 14 amino acids. Trimming cost V 1 base and J 1 base, with 7 bases left between them. CDR1 and CDR2 (germline): SEHNR, FQNEAQ (reference sequence). The DNA of the CDR3 is TGTGCCAGCAGCTTAGAACGGGAGAACACTGAAGCTTTCTTT. Amino acid sequence: CASSLERENTEAFF.

The chain carries TRBV24-1 and TRBJ1-2; D perhaps matches TRBD1 (6 bases). The V gene lost 3 bases and the J gene lost 5 bases, with 12 bases spanning the gap. The V gene's germline CDR1 is KGHDR and CDR2 SFDVKD. This CDR3 is 14 amino acids long. CDR3 residues: CATSDPRTVYGYTF. CDR3 nucleotides: TGTGCCACCAGTGATCCACGGACAGTTTATGGCTACACCTTC.

The chain carries TRBV5-8 and TRBJ2-5; 9 bases are shared with TRBD1. The CDR3 has 17 amino acids. Germline trimming cut 2 bases from V and 1 base from J; bases unmatched to any gene: 9. The germline V gene encodes CDR1 SGHTS and CDR2 YDEGEE. CDR3 nucleotides: TGTGCCAGCAGCTTTAGGGGGACAGGGAGTCTCCAAGAGACCCAGTACTTC. Its protein is CASSFRGTGSLQETQYF. Full variable domain (outside the CDR3, taken from reference TRBV5-8 and TRBJ2-5): EAGVTQSPTHLIKTRGQQATLRCSPISGHTSVYWYQQALGLGLQFLLWYDEGEERNRGNFPPRFSGRQFPNYSSELNVNALELEDSALYLCASSFRGTGSLQETQYFGPGTRLLVL.

This chain connects TRBV10-1 to TRBJ2-3; no clear D gene. Trimming shortened V by 2 bases and J by 11 bases, and 8 bases separated the two germline ends. Germline V lookup: CDR1 WNHNN, CDR2 SYGVQD (reference sequence). This CDR3 region has 11 residues. The CDR3: CASSEGIEQYF. The DNA of the CDR3 is TGCGCCAGCAGTGAGGGCATTGAGCAGTATTTT.

In its sample, this clone was seen a few times. This sequence joins TRBV2 and TRBJ2-1; the D gene is possibly TRBD2 (6 bases). Germline-derived CDR1 and CDR2 are SNHLY and FYNNEI. This CDR3 spans 15 amino acids. V lost 8 bases and J 5 bases, leaving 19 bases between the germline ends. CDR3 in DNA: TGTGCCAGCGGGGGACTGGAACATACAAACAATGAGCAGTTCTTC. It specifies CASGGLEHTNNEQFF.

The rearrangement joins TRBV25-1 to TRBJ2-1, with a weak D call TRBD2 (6 bases). The germline V gene encodes CDR1 MGHDK and CDR2 SYGVNS. The CDR3 has 10 residues. The V and J ends lost 8 bases and 10 bases respectively, with 9 bases between them. The CDR3 loop is CASWGREQFF. As DNA, the CDR3 is TGTGCCAGCTGGGGGAGGGAGCAGTTCTTC.

This rearrangement joins TRBV7-9 to TRBJ1-1, with D perhaps matching TRBD1 (5 bases). Germline V gene sequence: CDR1 SEHNR, CDR2 FQNEAQ (reference sequence). The CDR3 is 12 residues long. V shed 3 bases and J shed 7 bases, with 9 bases lying between them. The CDR3 DNA reads as TGTGCCAGCAGCTTGGTCGGACATGAAGCTTTCTTT. Translated, it gives CASSLVGHEAFF.

The chain joins TRBV19 to TRBJ1-5; no clear D. In germline, CDR1 is LNHDA, CDR2 SQIVND (reference sequence). Trimming shortened V by 3 bases and J by 5 bases, and 11 bases separated the two germline ends. The CDR3 contains 14 residues. The CDR3 sequence: CASSIAGPHQPQHF. CDR3 bases: TGTGCCAGTAGTATCGCAGGTCCCCATCAGCCCCAGCATTTT.

This rearrangement joins TRBV6-1 to TRBJ1-2, with D uncertain. Germline V gives CDR1 MNHNS, CDR2 SASEGT. CDR3 length: 13 amino acids. V lost 0 bases and J lost 5, with 7 bases in between. The CDR3: CASSEAAEYGYTF. As DNA, the CDR3 is TGTGCCAGCAGTGAAGCGGCAGAATATGGCTACACCTTC.

The genes are TRBV2 and TRBJ2-3; D is perhaps TRBD2 (7 bases). The CDR3 is 16 residues long. Germline values: CDR1 SNHLY, CDR2 FYNNEI. The V end lost 5 bases, the J end lost 0 bases, and 15 bases lay between the germline ends. CDR3 sequence (DNA): TGTGCCAGCAGTTTCGAGCGGGACATTAGCACAGATACGCAGTATTTT. Its translation: CASSFERDISTDTQYF.

The chain couples TRBV6-2 or TRBV6-3 to TRBJ1-2; D call uncertain. V was trimmed by 0 bases and J by 7 bases, leaving 12 bases between them. The CDR3 has 14 residues. The germline CDR1 and CDR2 sequences are MNHEY and SVGEGT. The DNA for the CDR3 is TGTGCCAGCAGTTACTCGTCCAGCACTAGTGGCTACACCTTC. Translated, it gives CASSYSSSTSGYTF.

This clone was seen only a few times. The V call is TRBV11-3, the J call TRBJ2-7; possibly TRBD1 for D (5 bases). With 1 base removed from V and 5 bases from J, the gap between germline ends came to 6 bases. Looked up from germline, CDR1 is SGHNT and CDR2 is YENEEA. The CDR3 runs to 12 residues. The CDR3 loop is CASSLAGNEQYF. CDR3 DNA: TGTGCCAGCAGCTTAGCAGGGAACGAGCAGTACTTC. Variable domain in full (rest from reference TRBV11-3 and TRBJ2-7): EAGVVQSPRYKIIEKKQPVAFWCNPISGHNTLYWYLQNLGQGPELLIRYENEEAVDDSQLPKDRFSAERLKGVDSTLKIQPAELGDSAVYLCASSLAGNEQYFGPGTRLTVT.

V and J are TRBV7-2 and TRBJ2-3; D call uncertain. V dropped 6 bases and J dropped 0 bases, with 16 bases sitting between them. The CDR3 sequence is 16 residues long. CDR1 SGHTA and CDR2 FQGNSA come from the germline V gene. CDR3 nucleotide sequence: TGTGCCAGCAGATTACTCGGTGACTCTAGCACAGATACGCAGTATTTT. It translates to CASRLLGDSSTDTQYF.

The chain carries TRBV18 and TRBJ2-1; 8 bases align to TRBD2. The CDR3 length is 16 residues. In germline, CDR1 is KGHSH, CDR2 LQKENI. V was pared by 6 bases and J by 7 bases, with 14 bases of the junction left unmatched. In DNA form, the CDR3 reads TGTGCCAGCTCCTTTGAAGCGGGAGATGCGGGAAATGAGCAGTTCTTC. It is translated as CASSFEAGDAGNEQFF.

V and J are TRBV19 and TRBJ1-5; the D gene is possibly TRBD1 (6 bases). Germline V gene sequence: CDR1 LNHDA, CDR2 SQIVND (reference sequence). The CDR3 is made up of 16 amino acids. The V end lost 2 bases, the J end lost 0 bases, and 11 bases lay between the germline ends. Here the CDR3 DNA reads TGTGCCAGTAGTATAACAATACAGGGTAGCAATCAGCCCCAGCATTTT. This sequence encodes CASSITIQGSNQPQHF.

The gene calls are TRBV6-6 and TRBJ2-6; TRBD1 matches 8 bases. Germline CDR1 reads MNHNY; CDR2 reads SVGAGI (reference sequence). With V trimmed by 7 bases and J by 0 bases, 2 bases remained unmatched. The CDR3 has 15 amino acids. CDR3 loop: CASKTGDSGANVLTF. The DNA of the CDR3 is TGTGCCAGCAAGACAGGGGACTCTGGGGCCAACGTCCTGACTTTC.

The chain links TRBV18 to TRBJ1-4, with D perhaps matching TRBD1 (6 bases). This CDR3 is built from 15 residues. Trimming shortened V by 3 bases and J by 5 bases, and 13 bases separated the two germline ends. In germline, CDR1 is KGHSH, CDR2 LQKENI. The CDR3 region has the DNA TGTGCCAGCTCACCTTCTTGGGACACGAATGAAAAACTGTTTTTT. This gives the protein CASSPSWDTNEKLFF.

V is TRBV3-1 (or the pseudogene TRBV3-2) and J is TRBJ1-2; 7 bases align to TRBD1. V was clipped by 4 bases and J by 4 bases; unmatched bases: 6. CDR3 length equals 14 residues. CDR1 is LGHDT and CDR2 is YNNKEL in the germline V gene (reference sequence). The CDR3 nucleotides are TGTGCCAGCAGCCCGGACGGACAGGTCTATGGCTACACCTTC. Its translation is CASSPDGQVYGYTF.

The J gene is TRBJ2-7, the V gene TRBV6-5, with 8 bases that match TRBD1. V shed 6 bases, J shed 3 bases, and the junction held 7 bases outside the gene matches. The CDR3 runs to 14 residues. Germline V gives CDR1 MNHEY, CDR2 SVGAGI. The CDR3 is CASSTGQGVYEQYF. CDR3 sequence (DNA): TGTGCCAGCAGCACCGGACAGGGCGTCTACGAGCAGTACTTC.

This rearrangement joins TRBV7-6 to TRBJ1-1; the match to TRBD1 covers 7 bases. Germline V gene lookup returns CDR1 SGHVS and CDR2 FNYEAQ. The CDR3 is 14 residues long. V shed 4 bases and J 10 bases; nucleotides not matched to a gene: 12. This chain's CDR3 is CASSSEGAYRLAFF. As DNA, the CDR3 is TGTGCCAGCAGCTCAGAGGGGGCTTATAGATTAGCTTTCTTT. The variable domain in full, with the rest retrieved from reference TRBV7-6 and TRBJ1-1, is GAGVSQSPRYKVTKRGQDVALRCDPISGHVSLYWYRQALGQGPEFLTYFNYEAQQDKSGLPNDRFSAERPEGSISTLTIQRTEQRDSAMYRCASSSEGAYRLAFFGQGTRLTVV.

V gene TRBV6-5 combines with J gene TRBJ2-2; 7 bases map to TRBD2. From germline, CDR1 is MNHEY and CDR2 SVGAGI. The CDR3 is 15 residues long. Trimming removed 2 bases from V and 5 bases from J; junction bases left unmatched: 5. The CDR3 loop reads CASSYQRENTGELFF. CDR3 sequence (DNA): TGTGCCAGCAGTTACCAGCGGGAAAATACCGGGGAGCTGTTTTTT.